The entry below gives a single T cell receptor (beta chain) sequence along with its context. Per the study methods: Amplification of reference gene primers provided the estimated nucleated cell counts. Method: immunoSEQ multiplex PCR; TCRdb's copy keeps in-frame clones and lacks some. V and J calls and clone size follow that table, whereas D and trimming were derived from the DNA. Of about 330,000 clones in the sample, about 87% were seen once. Germline CDR1 reads SQVTM; CDR2 reads ANQGSEA. This CDR3 has 14 residues. V trimming: 5 bases; J trimming: 5 bases; junction bases outside the gene matches: 10. These data are taken from a study of blood T cell repertoires in COVID-19. In the study overall: Samples representing acute and convalescent COVID-19 were sourced from the United States, Italy and Spain.

Participants had their cohort set by participant-reported clinical history. Among Cohort 3 donors, those recovered had two negative PCRs, clearance, or symptom resolution. V usage is TRBV29-1 and J usage is TRBJ1-2; 8 bases map to TRBD1. This TCR derives from a woman aged 25 to 39 who had recovered from COVID-19. The sequencing input was PBMCs or T cells enriched from blood (not recorded which). DNA of the CDR3: TGCAGCGTTACATTGGGTACAGGGGGGTATGGCTACACCTTC. It translates to CSVTLGTGGYGYTF.